This is a list of T cell receptor beta chains from one sample in a study of regulatory T cells in long-lasting Graves disease. TCRdb re-derived calls from the multiplex PCR reads in MiXCR, one entry per CDR3 protein. The sample holds hundreds of thousands of distinct CDR3 sequences, around 32% seen once. The source was peripheral blood mononuclear cells (PBMCs), collected when the disease was refractory, from a patient treated with antithyroid drugs. All receptors derive from a female donor with Graves disease. Both conserved end residues are part of each CDR3. A D gene is named only where the DNA matches it firmly. Some rows have no size entry. The others give once, few or many, or a class for an expanded clone.

size,J,V,D,CDR3,DNA
NA,TRBJ1-1,TRBV29-1,NA,CSVLDSWNTEAFF,TGCAGCGTTCTTGACAGCTGGAACACTGAAGCTTTCTTT
few,TRBJ1-4,TRBV27,NA,CASSPHPGRANEKLFF,TGTGCCAGCAGTCCTCACCCGGGGCGTGCTAATGAAAAACTGTTTTTT
NA,TRBJ2-5,TRBV20-1,TRBD1,CSARDRQGGETQYF,TGCAGTGCTAGAGATCGACAGGGCGGAGAGACCCAGTACTTC
NA,TRBJ1-2,TRBV5-1,NA,CASRVGLFEFGYTF,TGCGCCAGCAGAGTCGGGCTGTTTGAGTTTGGCTACACCTTC
few,TRBJ2-2,TRBV9,TRBD1,CASSVGQGAWELFF,TGTGCCAGCAGCGTAGGTCAGGGGGCTTGGGAGCTGTTTTTT
NA,TRBJ2-3,TRBV6-1,TRBD2,CASSTLAGAPDTQYF,TGTGCCAGCAGTACCCTAGCGGGAGCCCCAGATACGCAGTATTTT
many,TRBJ2-5,TRBV27,NA,CASSHARVFDETQYF,TGTGCCAGCAGTCACGCTCGGGTCTTCGATGAGACCCAGTACTTC
many,TRBJ2-5,TRBV6-1,TRBD1,CASSPRGTGEETQYF,TGTGCCAGCAGCCCAAGAGGGACAGGGGAAGAGACCCAGTACTTC
few,TRBJ2-5,TRBV29-1,NA,CSVETLVQETQYF,TGCAGCGTTGAAACGCTAGTCCAAGAGACCCAGTACTTC
NA,TRBJ1-2,TRBV5-6,NA,CASSGAQGPAPNYGYTF,TGTGCCAGCAGCGGGGCTCAGGGACCTGCCCCTAACTATGGCTACACCTTC
NA,TRBJ1-2,TRBV19,NA,CASKDEGNYGYTF,TGTGCCAGTAAAGATGAGGGGAACTATGGCTACACCTTC
few,TRBJ1-2,TRBV6-2/TRBV6-3,NA,CASSSTASYGYTF,TGTGCCAGCAGTTCTACAGCGAGCTATGGCTACACCTTC
NA,TRBJ2-4,TRBV12-5,NA,CASGPGTTLAKNIQYF,TGTGCTAGTGGTCCGGGGACAACTCTAGCCAAAAACATTCAGTACTTC
NA,TRBJ1-2,TRBV20-1,NA,CSARDGGLGYTF,TGCAGTGCTAGAGATGGGGGGCTGGGCTACACCTTC
NA,TRBJ1-2,TRBV20-1,TRBD1,CSAEDSVGQGSGYTF,TGCAGTGCCGAGGATTCGGTGGGACAGGGAAGTGGCTACACCTTC
NA,TRBJ1-2,TRBV20-1,NA,CSAGRGDYGYTF,TGCAGTGCAGGGAGGGGGGACTATGGCTACACCTTC
few,TRBJ1-2,TRBV29-1,NA,CSVGPRQANYGYTF,TGCAGCGTTGGACCCCGACAGGCTAACTATGGCTACACCTTC
NA,TRBJ1-2,TRBV12-3/TRBV12-4,NA,CASSPYHRAGYTF,TGTGCCAGCAGTCCTTACCATAGGGCAGGCTACACCTTC
few,TRBJ1-4,TRBV3-1,NA,CASSQDSPFLQNEKLFF,TGTGCCAGCAGCCAAGACAGCCCTTTCCTTCAGAATGAAAAACTGTTTTTT
few,TRBJ2-5,TRBV19,NA,CASSIEVGKTQYF,TGTGCCAGTAGTATAGAAGTCGGGAAGACCCAGTACTTC
NA,TRBJ2-5,TRBV10-3,TRBD1,CAISADRGRTQYF,TGTGCCATCAGTGCCGACAGGGGGAGGACCCAGTACTTC
few,TRBJ1-1,TRBV12-3/TRBV12-4,NA,CASSLWASNTEAFF,TGTGCCAGCAGTTTGTGGGCCTCGAACACTGAAGCTTTCTTT
NA,TRBJ1-3,TRBV20-1,TRBD1,CSARDRTGTQNTIYF,TGCAGTGCTAGAGATCGGACAGGGACCCAAAACACCATATATTTT
NA,TRBJ1-1,TRBV24-1,TRBD1,CATSDNRGPTEAFF,TGTGCCACCAGTGATAACAGGGGGCCAACTGAAGCTTTCTTT
few,TRBJ1-1,TRBV20-1,NA,CSAPLQGSAEAFF,TGCAGTGCTCCCCTACAGGGAAGCGCTGAAGCTTTCTTT
NA,TRBJ1-2,TRBV5-1,NA,CASSLGTDRIYGYTF,TGCGCCAGCAGCCTAGGGACGGATCGTATCTATGGCTACACCTTC
NA,TRBJ1-1,TRBV18,TRBD1,CASYGRTGGRDTEAFF,TGTGCCAGCTACGGTCGGACAGGGGGCCGGGACACTGAAGCTTTCTTT
NA,TRBJ2-7,TRBV20-1,NA,CSARFARLYEQYF,TGCAGTGCTAGATTCGCTAGGTTGTACGAGCAGTACTTC
NA,TRBJ2-7,TRBV7-2,TRBD2,CASSRSGSRSYEQYF,TGTGCCAGCAGCCGTAGCGGGAGTAGGTCCTACGAGCAGTACTTC
few,TRBJ2-7,TRBV14,NA,CASSRLTWGLEQPYEQYF,TGTGCCAGCAGCCGCCTGACCTGGGGACTCGAGCAGCCCTACGAGCAGTACTTC
few,TRBJ2-5,TRBV12-5,NA,CASASGTAQETQYF,TGTGCTAGTGCCTCAGGGACGGCCCAAGAGACCCAGTACTTC
many,TRBJ2-7,TRBV12-3/TRBV12-4,TRBD2,CASSGWGGRALEQYF,TGTGCCAGCAGCGGTTGGGGCGGGAGGGCCCTCGAGCAGTACTTC